This TCR beta chain emerged from a study of CD8 T cells in Susac syndrome. Background on the study: At the time of blood draw, patients with Susac syndrome were therapy-naive, receiving corticosteroids, or receiving intravenous immunoglobulin alone.

TCR beta sequencing covered blood CD8+ and CD4+ T cells. V trimming: 2 bases; J trimming: 9 bases; junction bases outside the gene matches: 13. This CDR3 contains 16 residues. The germline gives CDR1 SQVTM, CDR2 ANQGSEA. It was with random hexamers that roughly 0.45 to 1 ug RNA was reverse transcribed. One entry per CDR3 protein results from TCRdb running MiXCR on the immunoSEQ multiplex PCR reads. In the table there are hundreds of thousands of distinct CDR3 sequences, almost 97% of which are singletons. Sequenced: CD4+ T cells from PBMCs. This TCR was recovered from a human donor with Susac syndrome. V usage is TRBV29-1 and J usage is TRBJ2-1, with TRBD2 identical over 10 bases. CDR3 coding DNA: TGCAGCGTTGAATGGAGCGGGAGGGCGGGCGTTGGTGAGCAGTTCTTC. It is translated as CSVEWSGRAGVGEQFF.